A selection of T cell receptor beta chains follows, all from one sample in a study of blood T cell repertoires in COVID-19. Measured with immunoSEQ multiplex PCR; TCRdb has only the in-frame clones, and not every one. This sample has roughly 170,000 clones; approximately 87% occur once, and the top ten carry around 21%. Sequencing was carried out using peripheral blood. Every receptor here comes from a man between 65 and 85 years old with active or convalescent COVID-19. Each CDR3 is given with its conserved first and last residue. Each record gives: CDR3 length, J gene, V gene, CDR3 protein.

>15|TRBJ1-4|TRBV2
CASSELGQGWEKLFF
>15|TRBJ2-2|TRBV7-9
CASIIAGGVGGELFF
>13|TRBJ1-1|TRBV27
CASSFRAGVEAFF
>15|TRBJ1-2|TRBV6-6
CASSTPSVPNYGYTF
>13|TRBJ1-1|TRBV5-1
CASSLGQGVGAFF
>15|TRBJ1-6|TRBV7-6
CASSLDTNYNSPLHF
>15|TRBJ2-7|TRBV5-8
CASSTPTGSSYEQYF
>15|TRBJ1-5|TRBV20-1
CSASKTGLSNQPQHF
>14|TRBJ2-4|TRBV14
CASSLAGVKNIQYF
>15|TRBJ2-7|TRBV18
CASSHSTGSSYEQYF
>12|NA|TRBV27
CASWNSNQPQYF
>12|TRBJ1-2|TRBV6-6
CASSYQQDGYTF
>14|TRBJ2-1|TRBV11-2
CASSLSTGLTEQFF
>18|TRBJ1-1|TRBV27
CASSLSRDRHYSNTEAFF
>15|TRBJ2-6|TRBV5-1
CASSLTGAGANVLTF
>16|TRBJ2-7|TRBV18
CASSPPLRTDSYEQYF
>13|TRBJ2-1|TRBV6-5
CASSYSPRGEQFF
>12|TRBJ2-5|TRBV29-1
CSTGTLQETQYF
>13|TRBJ1-5|TRBV30
CAWKGQGSQPQHF
>16|TRBJ2-2|TRBV9
CASSLRDRGGTGELFF
>16|TRBJ2-2|TRBV18
CASSPLTVRNTGELFF
>15|TRBJ1-1|TRBV10-3
CAISEGQGAGTEAFF
>15|TRBJ2-1|TRBV24-1
CATSDPETGNNEQFF
>15|TRBJ1-4|TRBV7-9
CASSYWDSRNEKLFF
>11|TRBJ1-2|TRBV7-8
CASSLGQTYTF
>19|TRBJ1-3|TRBV19
CASTSPNRGRDRGENTIYF
>17|TRBJ1-3|TRBV18
CASSPPNGAVSGNTIYF
>15|TRBJ1-4|TRBV6-9
CASSSPGGSGEKLFF
>15|TRBJ2-6|TRBV18
CASSQTRSGANVLTF
>13|TRBJ1-1|TRBV19
CASSKDRALEAFF
>15|TRBJ1-2|TRBV27
CASSLKGGWGYGYTF
>15|TRBJ2-2|TRBV7-6
CASSLWQGNTGELFF
>13|TRBJ1-1|TRBV30
CAWRGRYFTEAFF
>16|TRBJ2-1|TRBV15
CATSSGSGGEVDEQFF
>15|TRBJ2-1|TRBV5-1
CASSFLGGFDNEQFF
>15|TRBJ2-4|TRBV15
CATQLRSLAKNIQYF
>11|TRBJ1-2|TRBV20-1
CSAQSNYGYTF
>16|TRBJ2-7|TRBV11-2
CASRSPGRAEISEQYF
>15|TRBJ1-1|TRBV7-9
CASSPGQGATTEAFF
>15|TRBJ2-2|TRBV19
CASRIGQGSTGELFF
>16|TRBJ2-7|TRBV11-2
CASSSKSGTGSHEQYF
>12|TRBJ2-1|TRBV29-1
CSVDGGGREQFF
>16|TRBJ1-5|TRBV7-2
CASSLAGTGGVQPQHF
>14|TRBJ2-1|TRBV7-2
CASSTRLASNEQFF
>15|TRBJ1-5|TRBV2
CASSSQGLWNQPQHF
>15|TRBJ2-7|TRBV28
CASRMDRREVYEQYF
>16|TRBJ1-5|TRBV25-1
CASSECKGPSNQPQHF
>12|TRBJ1-2|TRBV2
CASTRRVYGYTF
>13|TRBJ1-1|TRBV9
CASSLRGGTEAFF
>16|TRBJ1-1|TRBV4-3
CASSPGLYRVVTEAFF